This entry is about one T cell receptor beta chain. The data were taken from a study of T cell responses to AZD1222 COVID-19 vaccine. The CDR3 loop spans 13 amino acids. Profiled with immunoSEQ multiplex PCR; TCRdb holds only in-frame clones, not every one. Altogether about 200,000 clones are present, roughly nine tenths being singletons, with the ten largest covering less than 4%. The TCR sequence derives from an adult who received the MenACWY meningococcal vaccine as a control. The rearrangement joins TRBV21-1 to TRBJ2-2. TRBV21-1 constitutes a pseudogene. The specimen comprised peripheral blood, sampled 28 days after the second dose of the MenACWY control vaccine. DNA for the CDR3: TGTGCCAGCCGGTGGGGGAACACCGGGGAGCTGTTTTTT. This encodes CASRWGNTGELFF.